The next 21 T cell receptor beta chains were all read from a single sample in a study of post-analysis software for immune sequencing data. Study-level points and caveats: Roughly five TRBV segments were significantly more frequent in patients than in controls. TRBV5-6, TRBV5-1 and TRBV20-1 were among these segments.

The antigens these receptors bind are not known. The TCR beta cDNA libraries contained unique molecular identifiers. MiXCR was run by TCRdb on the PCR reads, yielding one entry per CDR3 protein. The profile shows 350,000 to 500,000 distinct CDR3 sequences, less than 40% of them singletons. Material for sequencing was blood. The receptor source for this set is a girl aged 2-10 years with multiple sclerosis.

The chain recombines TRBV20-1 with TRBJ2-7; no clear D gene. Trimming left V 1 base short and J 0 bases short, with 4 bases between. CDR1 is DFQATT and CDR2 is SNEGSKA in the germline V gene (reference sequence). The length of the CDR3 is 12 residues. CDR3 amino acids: CSARGDSYEQYF. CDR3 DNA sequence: TGCAGTGCTAGAGGTGACTCCTACGAGCAGTACTTC.

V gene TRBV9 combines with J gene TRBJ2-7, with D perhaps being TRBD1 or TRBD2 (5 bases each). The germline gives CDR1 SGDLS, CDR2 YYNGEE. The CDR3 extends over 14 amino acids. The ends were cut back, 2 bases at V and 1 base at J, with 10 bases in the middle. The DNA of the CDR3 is TGTGCCAGCAGCGTCCAGGGAGATTCCTACGAGCAGTACTTC. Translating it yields CASSVQGDSYEQYF. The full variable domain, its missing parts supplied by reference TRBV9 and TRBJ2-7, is DSGVTQTPKHLITATGQRVTLRCSPRSGDLSVYWYQQSLDQGLQFLIQYYNGEERAKGNILERFSAQQFPDLHSELNLSSLELGDSALYFCASSVQGDSYEQYFGPGTRLTVT.

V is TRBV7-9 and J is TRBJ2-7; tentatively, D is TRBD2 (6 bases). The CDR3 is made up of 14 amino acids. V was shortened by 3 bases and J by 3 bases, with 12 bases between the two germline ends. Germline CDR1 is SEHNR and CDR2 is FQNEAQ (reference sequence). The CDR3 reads CASSLWRENYEQYF. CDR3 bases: TGTGCCAGCAGCTTGTGGAGGGAGAACTACGAGCAGTACTTC.

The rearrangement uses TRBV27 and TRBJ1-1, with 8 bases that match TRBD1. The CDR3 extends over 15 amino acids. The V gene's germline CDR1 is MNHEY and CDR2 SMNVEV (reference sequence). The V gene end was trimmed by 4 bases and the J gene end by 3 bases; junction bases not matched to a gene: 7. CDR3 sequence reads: CASSSKTGADTEAFF. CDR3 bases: TGTGCCAGCAGTTCCAAGACAGGGGCCGACACTGAAGCTTTCTTT.

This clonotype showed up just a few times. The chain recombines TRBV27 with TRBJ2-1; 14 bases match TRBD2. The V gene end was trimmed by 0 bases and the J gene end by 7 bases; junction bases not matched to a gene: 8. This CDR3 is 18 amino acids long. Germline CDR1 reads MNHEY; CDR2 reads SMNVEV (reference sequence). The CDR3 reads CASSLSKGLAGVNNEQFF. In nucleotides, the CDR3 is TGTGCCAGCAGTTTATCGAAGGGACTAGCGGGAGTGAATAATGAGCAGTTCTTC.

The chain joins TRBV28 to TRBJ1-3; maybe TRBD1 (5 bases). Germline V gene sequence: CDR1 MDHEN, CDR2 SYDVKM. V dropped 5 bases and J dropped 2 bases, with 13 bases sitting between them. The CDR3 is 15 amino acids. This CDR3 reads CASSVRGLAGNTIYF. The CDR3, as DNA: TGTGCCAGCAGTGTCCGGGGCCTCGCTGGAAACACCATATATTTT.

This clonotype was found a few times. CDR3 DNA: TGCAGCGTTCGGACAGGGTACGAGCAGTACTTC. It is translated as CSVRTGYEQYF. The chain is built from TRBV29-1 and TRBJ2-7; 8 bases align to TRBD1. The germline CDR1 and CDR2 sequences are SQVTM and ANQGSEA. J was trimmed by 4 bases and V by 5 bases; bases with no gene match: 1. The length of the CDR3 is 11 residues.

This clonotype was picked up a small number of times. The CDR3 DNA reads as TGTGCCATCAGATGGGACGCCACGAACACCGGGGAGCTGTTTTTT. Amino acids: CAIRWDATNTGELFF. The V gene is TRBV10-3, the J gene TRBJ2-2; D could derive from TRBD1 or TRBD2 (5 bases each). Germline assignment: CDR1 ENHRY and CDR2 SYGVKD. CDR3 length: 15 amino acids. Deletions cut 6 bases from V and 0 bases from J, with 11 bases between.

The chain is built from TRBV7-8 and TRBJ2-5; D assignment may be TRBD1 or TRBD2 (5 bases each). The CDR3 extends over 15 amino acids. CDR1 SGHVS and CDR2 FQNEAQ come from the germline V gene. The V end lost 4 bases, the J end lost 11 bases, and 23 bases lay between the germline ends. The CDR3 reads CASSSYRDHRNEQYF. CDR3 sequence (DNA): TGTGCCAGCAGCTCGTACCGGGACCACCGCAATGAGCAGTACTTC.

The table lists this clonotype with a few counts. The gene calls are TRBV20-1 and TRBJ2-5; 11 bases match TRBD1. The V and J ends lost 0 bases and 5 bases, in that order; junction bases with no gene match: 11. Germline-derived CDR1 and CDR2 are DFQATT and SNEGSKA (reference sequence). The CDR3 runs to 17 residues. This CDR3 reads CSARDLRTGGPAETQYF. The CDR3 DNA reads TGCAGTGCTAGAGATCTTAGGACAGGGGGCCCCGCGGAGACCCAGTACTTC.

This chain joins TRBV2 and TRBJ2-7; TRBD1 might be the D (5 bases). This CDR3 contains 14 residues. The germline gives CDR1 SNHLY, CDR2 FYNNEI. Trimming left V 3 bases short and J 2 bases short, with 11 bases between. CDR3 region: CASSEQGTPYEQYF. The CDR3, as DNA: TGTGCCAGCAGTGAGCAGGGAACCCCCTACGAGCAGTACTTC.

This CDR3 is CASSLKPRQGQYEQYF. CDR3 nucleotides: TGTGCCAGCAGTTTAAAACCACGACAGGGACAATACGAGCAGTACTTC. The chain uses TRBV27 and TRBJ2-7, with 7 nucleotides matching TRBD1. From germline, CDR1 is MNHEY and CDR2 SMNVEV (reference sequence). After removal of 2 bases from V and 4 bases from J, the junction contained 11 bases not matched to a gene. CDR3 length: 16 amino acids.

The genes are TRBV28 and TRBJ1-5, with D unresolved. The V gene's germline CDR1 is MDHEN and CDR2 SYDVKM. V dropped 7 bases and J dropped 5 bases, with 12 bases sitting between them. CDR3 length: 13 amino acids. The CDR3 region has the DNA TGTGCCAGCATCGCGGGCAGCGATCAGCCCCAGCATTTT. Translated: CASIAGSDQPQHF.

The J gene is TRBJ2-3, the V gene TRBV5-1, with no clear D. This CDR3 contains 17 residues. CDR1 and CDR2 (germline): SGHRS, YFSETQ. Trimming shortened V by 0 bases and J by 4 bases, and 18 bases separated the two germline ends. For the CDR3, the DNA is TGCGCCAGCAGCTTGGGGCCCCCGGGCCAAACCCCAGATACGCAGTATTTT. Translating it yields CASSLGPPGQTPDTQYF. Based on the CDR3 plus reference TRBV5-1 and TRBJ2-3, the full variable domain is KAGVTQTPRYLIKTRGQQVTLSCSPISGHRSVSWYQQTPGQGLQFLFEYFSETQRNKGNFPGRFSGRQFSNSRSEMNVSTLELGDSALYLCASSLGPPGQTPDTQYFGPGTRLTVL.

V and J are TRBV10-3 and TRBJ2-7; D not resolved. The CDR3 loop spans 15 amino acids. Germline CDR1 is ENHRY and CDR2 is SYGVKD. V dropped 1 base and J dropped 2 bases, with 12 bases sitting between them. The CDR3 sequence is CAISEYGQAAYEQYF. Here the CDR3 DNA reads TGTGCCATCAGTGAGTATGGGCAGGCGGCCTACGAGCAGTACTTC.

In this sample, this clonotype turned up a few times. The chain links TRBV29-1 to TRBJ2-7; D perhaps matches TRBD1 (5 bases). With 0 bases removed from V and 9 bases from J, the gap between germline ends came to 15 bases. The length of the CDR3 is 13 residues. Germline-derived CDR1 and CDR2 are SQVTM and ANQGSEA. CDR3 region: CSVEDGEQVGQYF. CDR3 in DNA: TGCAGCGTTGAAGATGGGGAACAGGTCGGGCAGTACTTC.

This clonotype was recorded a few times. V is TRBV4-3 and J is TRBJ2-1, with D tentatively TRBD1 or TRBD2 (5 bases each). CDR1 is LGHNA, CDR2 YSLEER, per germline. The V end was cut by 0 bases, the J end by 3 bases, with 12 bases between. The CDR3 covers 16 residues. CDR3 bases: TGCGCCAGCAGCCAAGATCTGGGGGTGGGCTACAATGAGCAGTTCTTC. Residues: CASSQDLGVGYNEQFF.

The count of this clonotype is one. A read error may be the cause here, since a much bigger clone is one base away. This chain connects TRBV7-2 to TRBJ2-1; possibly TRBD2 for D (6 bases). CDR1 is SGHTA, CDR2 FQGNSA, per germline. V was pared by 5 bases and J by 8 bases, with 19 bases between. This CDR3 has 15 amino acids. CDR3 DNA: TGTACCAGCAGCCCTCCTGGGTTGCGGGGACATGAGCAGTTCTTC. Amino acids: CTSSPPGLRGHEQFF.

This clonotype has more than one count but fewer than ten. CDR3 nucleotides: TGTGCCAGCAGCCGGGACGGGGGTCATAATTCACCCCTCCACTTT. Residues: CASSRDGGHNSPLHF. The chain employs TRBV6-4 and TRBJ1-6, with a tentative D call TRBD1 (5 bases). There are 15 residues in the CDR3. Germline V gives CDR1 MRHNA, CDR2 SNTAGT. Trimming cost V 6 bases and J 5 bases, with 14 bases left between them.

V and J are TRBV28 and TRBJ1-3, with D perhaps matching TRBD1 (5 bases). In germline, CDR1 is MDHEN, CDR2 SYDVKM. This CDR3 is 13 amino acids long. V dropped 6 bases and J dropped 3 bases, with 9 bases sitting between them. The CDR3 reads CASSLDSGNTIYF. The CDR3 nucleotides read TGTGCCAGCAGCCTCGACAGTGGAAACACCATATATTTT. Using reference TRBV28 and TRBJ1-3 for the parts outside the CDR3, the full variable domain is DVKVTQSSRYLVKRTGEKVFLECVQDMDHENMFWYRQDPGLGLRLIYFSYDVKMKEKGDIPEGYSVSREKKERFSLILESASTNQTSMYLCASSLDSGNTIYFGEGSWLTVV.

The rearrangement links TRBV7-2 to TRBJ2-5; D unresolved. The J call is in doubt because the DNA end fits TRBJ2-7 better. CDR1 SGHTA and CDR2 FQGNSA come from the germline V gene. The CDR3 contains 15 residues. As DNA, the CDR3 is TGTGCCAGCAGCTTAGCTAACTTACCCCTTTACGAGCAGTACTTC. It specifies CASSLANLPLYEQYF.